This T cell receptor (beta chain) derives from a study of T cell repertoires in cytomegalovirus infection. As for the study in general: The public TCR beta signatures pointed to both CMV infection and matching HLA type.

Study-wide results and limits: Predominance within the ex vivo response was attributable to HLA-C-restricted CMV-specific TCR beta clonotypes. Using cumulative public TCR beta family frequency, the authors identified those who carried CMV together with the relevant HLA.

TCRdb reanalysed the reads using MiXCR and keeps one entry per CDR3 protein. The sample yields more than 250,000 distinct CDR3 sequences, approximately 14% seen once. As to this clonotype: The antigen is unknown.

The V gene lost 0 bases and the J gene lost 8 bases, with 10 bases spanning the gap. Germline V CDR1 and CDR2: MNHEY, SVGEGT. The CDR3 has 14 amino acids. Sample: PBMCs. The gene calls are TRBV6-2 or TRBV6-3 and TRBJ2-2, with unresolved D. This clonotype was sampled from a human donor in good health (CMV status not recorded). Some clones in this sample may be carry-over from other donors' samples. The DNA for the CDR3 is TGTGCCAGCAGTTACTCCTCATTCGAAGGGGAGCTGTTTTTT. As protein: CASSYSSFEGELFF.